This T cell receptor (beta chain) was recovered during a study of blood T cell repertoires in COVID-19. Only in-frame clones appear in the TCRdb table, and some are missing; sequencing was by immunoSEQ multiplex PCR. The sample contains about 150,000 clones, 82% of which appear only once. The CDR3 is 15 residues long. J gave up 8 bases and V 5 bases, and 14 bases lay outside the gene matches. Germline V gene data show CDR1 as SGHTA and CDR2 as FQGNSA. The chain carries TRBV7-2 and TRBJ1-2; 7 bases are a match to TRBD1. The sequenced sample consisted of peripheral blood. The origin of this receptor is a human donor with acute or convalescent COVID-19. The donor label of this sample is uncertain. In nucleotides, the CDR3 is TGTGCCAGCAGCCCTATATCTAGACAGGGAGGCGGCTACACCTTC. This codes for CASSPISRQGGGYTF.